The sequence of this T cell receptor (beta chain) was determined in a study of blood T cell repertoires in COVID-19 (dated by TCRdb to the early 2020s). Concerning the study at large: Samples covering the acute and convalescent phases of COVID-19 were provided by collaborators in the United States, Italy and Spain. Sample metadata almost always included a de-identified subject ID, COVID-19 status, age in years and sex. HLA class I and class II types, where available, came from metadata supplied by the sample provider rather than from assay-based typing. The repertoires were made available in a free public database intended to serve as a resource for research on the immune response to SARS-CoV-2. Subjects who had been exposed to COVID-19, were actively infected with it, or had recovered from it provided the deeply sampled blood TCRbeta repertoires that made up the dataset. Samples were obtained from the ongoing ImmuneRACE study (first 160 participants) and from 950 to 1,500 subjects provided by 6 global collaborators. The material from the prospective study consisted of cDNA or gDNA derived from T cells, B-cell-depleted T cells, or PBMCs.

What the study reported, not specific to this receptor: Clinical and demographic metadata were provided uncurated, with the amount varying by source and participant.

About this clone itself: Its antigen remains undetermined. Base qualities are not recorded, but no much larger clone differs from it by a single base.

A second Seattle source provided samples from volunteer blood donors who had recovered from COVID-19. The collaborating institutions used their own protocols to collect whole blood in K2EDTA tubes. For TCRbeta analysis, collaborators shipped samples in one of three forms: frozen whole blood, isolated PBMCs, or DNA extracted from either of those sample types. The immunoSEQ Assay, a bias-controlled multiplex PCR, was used to amplify TCRbeta CDR3 regions from genomic DNA. Turning to the authors' computational methods: The number of nucleated cells in each sample was estimated from the amplification of reference gene primers within the assay. To quantify the absolute abundance of each unique TCRbeta CDR3 rearrangement, sequence reads were collapsed and filtered. For each sample, productive Simpson clonality was calculated as the square root of Simpson's diversity index over productive rearrangements. The table comes from immuneACCESS by way of TCRdb, which keeps in-frame sequences with V and J called. Part of the clones is missing from these tables; in studies checked, under half for an unresolved V gene and the rest for unknown reasons. That table gives V, J and clone size, and the DNA gave D and trimming. The sample table lists about 260,000 clones, roughly 86% of them with a count of one. In total, the top ten clones hold around a tenth of the sample.

From the germline V gene, CDR1 is SGHRS and CDR2 is YFSETQ. The CDR3 runs 16 amino acids, cysteine and phenylalanine included. The CDR3 DNA has 48 bases and is translated from base 1. Cut back by 1 base and 0 bases, the V and J ends lie 11 bases apart. The V gene is TRBV5-1 and the J gene is TRBJ1-3; no D gene is confidently identified. Sequenced: peripheral blood. The clonotype comes from a middle-aged man who had recovered from COVID-19. The sequenced DNA: TGCGCCAGCAGCTTGAATCCTCCCTCCTCTGGAAACACCATATATTTT. Its protein reads: CASSLNPPSSGNTIYF.